The present T cell receptor (beta chain) was sequenced within a study of T cell responses to AZD1222 COVID-19 vaccine. General observations from the study: Reports say nearly half of spike-specific TCRs go after unmutated variant regions.

Note on this clone: The antigen remains undetermined.

The germline V gene encodes CDR1 SGHTA and CDR2 FQGNSA. The CDR3 contains 16 residues. J lost 7 bases, V lost 2 bases, and 11 bases had no gene match. Sequenced by immunoSEQ multiplex PCR; TCRdb stores in-frame clones only, minus some. The repertoire holds more than 85,000 clones, with approximately 91% as singletons. The chain recombines TRBV7-2 with TRBJ2-7; TRBD2 aligns across 10 bases. The sample consisted of peripheral blood, taken on day 0 of AZD1222 vaccination. This receptor was taken from an adult in good health. CDR3 loop: CASSLPGVAGGGEQYF. The CDR3 DNA is TGTGCCAGCAGCTTACCCGGGGTAGCGGGGGGTGGAGAGCAGTACTTC. Filled out from reference TRBV7-2 and TRBJ2-7, the complete variable domain reads GAGVSQSPSNKVTEKGKDVELRCDPISGHTALYWYRQSLGQGLEFLIYFQGNSAPDKSGLPSDRFSAERTGGSVSTLTIQRTQQEDSAVYLCASSLPGVAGGGEQYFGPGTRLTVT.